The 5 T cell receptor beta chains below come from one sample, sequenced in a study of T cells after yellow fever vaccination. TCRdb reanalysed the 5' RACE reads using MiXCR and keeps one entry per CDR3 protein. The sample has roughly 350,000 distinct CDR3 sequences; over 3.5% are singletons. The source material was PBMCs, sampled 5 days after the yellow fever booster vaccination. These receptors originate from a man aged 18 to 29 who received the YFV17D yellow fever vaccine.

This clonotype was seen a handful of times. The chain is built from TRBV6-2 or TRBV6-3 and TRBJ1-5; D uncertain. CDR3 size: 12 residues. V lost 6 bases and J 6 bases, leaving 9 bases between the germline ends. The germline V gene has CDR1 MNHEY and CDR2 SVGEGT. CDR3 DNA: TGTGCCAGCAGCCACCTCGGTCAGCCCCAGCATTTT. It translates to CASSHLGQPQHF.

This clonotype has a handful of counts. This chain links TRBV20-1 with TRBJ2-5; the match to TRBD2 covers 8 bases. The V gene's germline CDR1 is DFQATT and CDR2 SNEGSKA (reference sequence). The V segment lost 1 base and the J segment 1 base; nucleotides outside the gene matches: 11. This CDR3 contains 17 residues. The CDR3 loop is CSARGPGASGPQETQYF. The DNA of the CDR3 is TGCAGTGCTAGAGGCCCGGGGGCTAGCGGGCCCCAAGAGACCCAGTACTTC.

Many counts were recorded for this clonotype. The CDR3 bases are TGTGCCAGCAGCCAAGTCGGTTTCTCCCCCGAGCAGTACTTC. Protein product: CASSQVGFSPEQYF. The chain uses TRBV4-2 and TRBJ2-7; D gene uncertain. CDR3 length: 14 amino acids. CDR1 LGHNA and CDR2 YNFKEQ come from the germline V gene. Trimming cost V 1 base and J 6 bases, with 13 bases left between them.

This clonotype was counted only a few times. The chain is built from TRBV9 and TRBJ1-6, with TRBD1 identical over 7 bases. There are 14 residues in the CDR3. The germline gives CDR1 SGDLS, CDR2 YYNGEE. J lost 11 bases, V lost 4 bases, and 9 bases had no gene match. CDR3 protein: CASSYDREPAPLHF. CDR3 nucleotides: TGTGCCAGCAGCTACGACAGGGAACCAGCACCCCTCCACTTT.

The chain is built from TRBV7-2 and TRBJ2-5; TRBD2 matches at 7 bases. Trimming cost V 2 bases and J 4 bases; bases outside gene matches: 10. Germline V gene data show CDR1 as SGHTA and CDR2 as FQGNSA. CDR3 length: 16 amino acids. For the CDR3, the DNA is TGTGCCAGCAGCTTAAGGGACTACCGGGTCGCAGAGACCCAGTACTTC. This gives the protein CASSLRDYRVAETQYF. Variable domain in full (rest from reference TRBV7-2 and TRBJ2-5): GAGVSQSPSNKVTEKGKDVELRCDPISGHTALYWYRQSLGQGLEFLIYFQGNSAPDKSGLPSDRFSAERTGGSVSTLTIQRTQQEDSAVYLCASSLRDYRVAETQYFGPGTRLLVL.